This T cell receptor (beta chain) was obtained from a study of cytomegalovirus exposure and HLA in healthy donors. Findings and caveats of the study: Later analysis suggested most CMV-associated TCR beta chains were HLA-restricted. According to reports, the classifier identified cytomegalovirus status with high specificity and sensitivity.

For this clone: Antigen: not known.

In germline, CDR1 is SNHLY, CDR2 FYNNEI. V was cut by 5 bases and J by 1 base, with 8 bases left in between. There are 13 residues in the CDR3. PCR amplification relied on 60 Vbeta primers (plus 13 Jbeta primers). TCRdb's copy holds only in-frame clones and misses some; the assay was immunoSEQ multiplex PCR. The table records roughly 200,000 clones, over 65% of them present only once. The chain uses TRBV2 and TRBJ1-1; the D is unclear. Material for sequencing was PBMCs. The sequence derives from a woman aged 55-70 years in good health and CMV-seropositive. In DNA form, the CDR3 reads TGTGCCAGCAGTACCCAGGCGAACACTGAAGCTTTCTTT. This codes for CASSTQANTEAFF.